This TCR beta chain came from a study of shared clonotypes between healthy human individuals (TCRdb year 2020). Background on the whole study: Two women and a few men aged 18 to 49 years were included in the cohort. To increase sequencing depth and limit assay-specific biases, TCR repertoire library preparation and sequencing were carried out by different laboratories using diverse techniques. Each donor's leukapheresis produced roughly between about 0.85 and 10 billion PBMCs. For each donor, three plates each were used for CD4 naive and CD4 memory, two plates were used for CD8 naive, and one plate was used for CD8 memory. To estimate repertoire size and how much clonotype sharing occurs between individuals, the study deeply sequenced the blood TCR repertoires of about five healthy adults.

CD8 naive samples consisted of CD45RO-negative cells that were positively selected for CCR7, yielding a CD45RA+CCR7+ population without TemRA cells. The donors were healthy, HIV-negative adults with no recently reported acute infections or vaccinations. All donors were Caucasian adults living in Nashville, Tennessee, USA. Blood was obtained by leukapheresis, after which PBMCs were separated by Ficoll-Histopaque density gradient centrifugation and cryopreserved in liquid nitrogen vapor phase. Analytical flow cytometry was used to check the purity and quantity of every magnetically sorted T cell population. Genomic DNA was isolated from each sorted fraction and quantified by UV absorbance on a Nanodrop 2000c. This clone came up once. Its binding antigen is unknown. Base-call qualities are not available, and no considerably larger clone is one nucleotide away. Using the deep immunoSEQ assay, TCR CDR3 regions were amplified from genomic DNA by multiplex PCR. Extracted genomic DNA from each cell subset was spread evenly across all wells of several immunoSEQ 96-well plates, with each plate serving as a replicate. For sorted subsets, about 220 ng of genomic DNA, equivalent to around 30,000 T cell genomes, went into each replicate PCR. Purified libraries were measured with a Qubit 3.0 fluorometer, size-checked on a Bioanalyzer 2100, and measured again with the KAPA Library Quantification kit. A separate single-read 150-cycle Illumina NextSeq 550 flow cell was used to sequence each immunoSEQ 96-well plate. The authors processed their data as follows. The immunoSEQ output contained only junctional sequences without quality scores, so filtering could not match that applied to full-length reads. Sequences were annotated with PyIR, a Python wrapper for IgBLAST v1.9, and V/J genes and CDR3 were assigned using IMGT germline references. Reads were filtered out if the reads had weak V/J assignments (E-value above 1e-6), no CDR3, stop codons, out-of-frame junctions, or ambiguous translated residues. V3J clonotypes were defined by identical inferred V gene, J gene, and CDR3 amino acid sequence. Percentage overlap between repertoires was calculated by dividing the number of shared unique clonotypes by the size of the smaller repertoire. Richness of each repertoire was evaluated using RTK rarefaction, the Chao1 estimator, and Recon v2.1 estimates of unobserved clonotypes. Generation probabilities were computed with OLGA for all TCRbeta clonotypes obtained by the gDNA method from four donors. TCRdb provides this immuneACCESS table in a form limited to in-frame rearrangements. Some clones are lacking; in checked studies, under half of them reflect an unresolved V gene, and why the rest are absent is not known. The V and J calls and the clone size are those of that table, but D and trimming were determined from the DNA. Counted in this sample were about 800,000 clones; 96% of them appeared once. Approximately 0.2% of the sample is taken by the ten largest.

CDR1 and CDR2 were assigned from the germline V gene (reference sequence) as SEHNR and FQNEAQ. Its CDR3 holds 15 amino acids, cysteine through phenylalanine. Only the CDR3 region is kept as DNA, spanning 45 bases read in frame from base 1. The trim is 2 bases for V and 0 bases for J, with a gap of 10 bases between the germline ends. The full study reports these points: Only blood was sampled, and tissue TCR repertoires likely differ from those in blood. Pairwise subsampling indicated that sequencing depth was expected to affect the degree of clonotype sharing among donors. Sharing across a few donors was observed for around 5% of naive CD4, around 3.5% of naive CD8, over 2% of memory CD4, and over 0.3% of memory CD8 clonotypes. Even with the large sequencing depth, rarefaction of the sorted-subset datasets indicated that sequencing was incomplete. Naive subsets generally had larger estimated clonotype richness than memory subsets did. Higher generation probabilities were observed for clonotypes shared by all four sorted-subset donors than for non-shared clonotypes. The small number of donors limited the genetic and exposure-history diversity represented.

The rearranged segments are TRBV7-9 and TRBJ2-5, with no confident D gene call. This TCR was sampled from a man aged 25-45 years in good health. Material for sequencing was naive CD8+ T cells sorted from blood. The cell subset or site label here, explained by the study, means: CD45RA+CCR7+. DNA sequence: TGTGCCAGCAGCTTATTAGTGTTGTACCAAGAGACCCAGTACTTC. Its coded protein is CASSLLVLYQETQYF.